This T cell receptor (beta chain) was captured in a study of T cell responses to AZD1222 COVID-19 vaccine (dated by TCRdb to the early 2020s). For the study in its entirety: Because spike-specific TCR depth and breadth did not differ between the two schedules, AZD1222 recipients who got a second dose at roughly 4 weeks were pooled with those who got a second dose at roughly 12 weeks. A total of under 250 trial participants underwent TCR sequencing, of whom 207 had received two doses of AZD1222 and roughly 26 had received two doses of the MenACWY control vaccine. Enrollment into the trials was organized by age into subgroups of 18-55, 56-69 and 70-plus years, and those subgroups contained roughly 150, 30 and 60 TCR-sequenced participants, respectively. The paper as a whole reports these results and caveats: Because no samples from the day 14 peak response were available, repertoires could be characterized only after the peak T cell response. The 56-69-year group was small, and its depth increase did not reach significance, likely because of low power. After two AZD1222 doses, both the breadth and the depth of spike-specific TCRs were significantly higher than at day 0 and than in MenACWY recipients. The whole spike protein was spanned by vaccine-associated CD4 TCRs, and dominant responses were seen in regions 160-218 and 743-854. Most participants were white British and females outnumbered males, and the authors suggested that clonal diversity may have been underestimated. Conclusions about previously exposed vaccinees are limited because only six or seven AZD1222 recipients were SARS-CoV-2 seropositive at baseline. Nearly half of unique spike-specific TCRs reportedly recognized epitopes outside regions mutated in the B.1.351 and B.1.1.7 variants.

In the paper's terms, the time point label means: baseline before first vaccination. Vaccinee samples came from UK trials COV001 and COV002, including a single-blind randomized controlled phase 2/3 trial of AZD1222 (ChAdOx1 nCoV-19) in healthy adults. For TCRbeta chain sequencing, PBMC samples were collected from trial participants at day 0 and at day 28 after the second dose. CDR1 and CDR2 are drawn from the germline V gene (reference sequence): SGHNT, YYREEE. Here V drops 4 bases and J drops 3 bases, and the junction holds 8 bases not matched to any gene. From the cysteine through the phenylalanine, the CDR3 covers 15 amino acids. Left in the record is the CDR3 DNA by itself, 45 bases read in frame from the first base. The CDR3 regions of human TCRbeta chains were analyzed by immunosequencing. The authors' analysis ran thus. TCRs in the repertoires were matched against a reference library of SARS-CoV-2-specific TCRs that had been generated with the MIRA antigen-specificity platform. Breadth was defined as the fraction of unique TCRs that were SARS-CoV-2-associated. Depth was defined as the fraction of total T cells that were SARS-CoV-2-associated. Using the MIRA data, each spike-specific TCR was assigned both to the spike region to which the TCR was reactive and to a CD4 or CD8 class. Log10-transformed breadth and depth values were compared by one-way ANOVA with Sidak's multiple comparisons tests. Imported from immuneACCESS, the table was reduced by TCRdb to in-frame sequences with V and J called. These copies leave out some clones; in studies compared against another copy, an unresolved V gene accounts for under half, and the cause of the remainder is not known. V and J calls and clone size come straight from that table; D and trimming were deduced from the DNA. Across this sample there are 150,000 to 200,000 clones, with around 94% seen only once. The ten largest clones represent approximately 0.64% of the sample.

In the case of this clone: Its binding antigen is unknown. There are no base qualities to consult, and no much larger clone falls within one base.

This TCR derives from an adult in good health. The chain joins TRBV5-4 to TRBJ2-7; 9 bases in between match TRBD1. Here the sequenced sample was peripheral blood, taken on day 0 of AZD1222 vaccination. The bases read TGTGCCAGCAGCCCGGACACAGGGGGCTTCTACGAGCAGTACTTC. It specifies CASSPDTGGFYEQYF. The entire variable domain, with the stretches around the CDR3 drawn from the reference TRBV5-4 and TRBJ2-7 proteins, is ETGVTQSPTHLIKTRGQQVTLRCSSQSGHNTVSWYQQALGQGPQFIFQYYREEENGRGNFPPRFSGLQFPNYSSELNVNALELDDSALYLCASSPDTGGFYEQYFGPGTRLTVT.